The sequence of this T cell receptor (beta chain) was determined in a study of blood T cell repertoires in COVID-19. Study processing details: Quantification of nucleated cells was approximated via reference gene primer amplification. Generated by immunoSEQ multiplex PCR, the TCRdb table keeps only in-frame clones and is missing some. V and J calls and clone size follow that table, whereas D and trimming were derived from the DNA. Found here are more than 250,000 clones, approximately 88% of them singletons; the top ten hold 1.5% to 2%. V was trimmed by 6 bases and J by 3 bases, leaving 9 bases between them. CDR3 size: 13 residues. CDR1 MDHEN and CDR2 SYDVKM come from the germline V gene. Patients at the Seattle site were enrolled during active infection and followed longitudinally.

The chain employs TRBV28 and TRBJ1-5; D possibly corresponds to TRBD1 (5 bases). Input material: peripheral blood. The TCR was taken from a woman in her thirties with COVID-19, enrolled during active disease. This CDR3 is CASRTAYNQPQHF. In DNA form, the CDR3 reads TGTGCCAGCAGGACAGCTTACAATCAGCCCCAGCATTTT.